This T cell receptor beta chain was profiled in a study of OX40 agonist ivuxolimab in advanced cancers. Study-level information: An agonistic anti-OX40 (CD134) antibody, ivuxolimab, was used to treat the patients. One hepatocellular carcinoma and a couple of cutaneous melanoma patients partially responded.

The method was immunoSEQ multiplex PCR; TCRdb's version includes in-frame clones alone and lacks a portion of them. The sample records approximately 70,000 clones, around nine tenths being singletons. Study observations and caveats: What antigens the expanded peripheral T cells recognized was never established.

Note on this clone: Its cognate antigen is unknown.

The CDR3 length is 16 residues. This material consisted of CD4+ or CD8+ T cells sorted from blood, taken in a trial of the OX40 agonist ivuxolimab. The sequence was collected from an adult with an advanced solid tumor such as melanoma, head and neck, liver or kidney cancer. The chain recombines TRBV21-1 with TRBJ1-5. TRBV21-1 is reported as a pseudogene. CDR3 nucleotide sequence: TGTGCCAGCAGCAAACGGGGGTTGCATAGCAATCAGCCCCAGCATTTT. Its protein is CASSKRGLHSNQPQHF.